The 5 T cell receptor beta chains given below trace back to one sample, sequenced in a study of blood T cell repertoires in COVID-19. Here immunoSEQ multiplex PCR was the method, and the copy in TCRdb shows in-frame clones only, minus some. The sample records 200,000 to 300,000 clones, around 89% being singletons. Input material: peripheral blood. The receptors were gathered from a middle-aged woman who had recovered from COVID-19.

The chain uses TRBV19 and TRBJ1-2; 10 nucleotides line up with TRBD1. J gave up 8 bases and V 3 bases, and 3 bases lay outside the gene matches. The CDR3 covers 13 residues. CDR1 is LNHDA and CDR2 is SQIVND in the germline V gene (reference sequence). The CDR3 region has the DNA TGTGCCAGTAGTATGGGGGACAGGGGAGGCTACACCTTC. This gives the protein CASSMGDRGGYTF.

The chain is built from TRBV2 and TRBJ2-7; 11 nucleotides agree with TRBD1. Per the germline V gene, CDR1 is SNHLY and CDR2 is FYNNEI. The CDR3 loop spans 12 amino acids. Trimming cost V 10 bases and J 5 bases; bases outside gene matches: 4. The CDR3 sequence is CATGQGANEQYF. The CDR3 region has the DNA TGTGCCACCGGACAGGGGGCTAACGAGCAGTACTTC.

CDR3 bases: TGCGCCAGCAGCCTCGGGACTTCAACCTCCTATGGCTACACCTTC. As protein: CASSLGTSTSYGYTF. The rearrangement uses TRBV4-3 and TRBJ1-2, with a tentative D call TRBD1 (5 bases). CDR1 is LGHNA, CDR2 YSLEER, per germline. The V gene lost 4 bases and the J gene lost 4 bases, with 16 bases spanning the gap. The CDR3 is made up of 15 amino acids.

This sequence joins TRBV24-1 and TRBJ1-2, with D perhaps TRBD1 (5 bases). CDR3 length: 12 amino acids. Germline V gene data show CDR1 as KGHDR and CDR2 as SFDVKD. V lost 5 bases and J 4 bases, leaving 7 bases between the germline ends. CDR3 in DNA: TGTGCCACCAGTGGGGGGGTCTATGGCTACACCTTC. It codes for CATSGGVYGYTF.

V is TRBV19 and J is TRBJ1-1; D might be TRBD1 (5 bases). The CDR3 consists of 13 residues. From germline, CDR1 is LNHDA and CDR2 SQIVND (reference sequence). The V end was cut by 3 bases, the J end by 4 bases, with 9 bases between. The CDR3 sequence: CASSMRGGTEAFF. Here the CDR3 DNA reads TGTGCCAGTAGTATGCGGGGCGGCACTGAAGCTTTCTTT.